Below, one T cell receptor beta chain is given with its context. Its target is unknown. Produced via immunoSEQ multiplex PCR; TCRdb's table is partial and in-frame only. The data contain approximately 52,000 clones, about 74% of them seen just once; the ten biggest clones take up less than 2%. These data are taken from a study of a mutant IDH1 vaccine in newly diagnosed glioma. About the study: Patients were pretreated with radiotherapy, temozolomide, or both, mostly both. Findings and caveats of the study: Pseudoprogression looked unconnected to shifts in top peripheral T cell clonotypes.

V gave up 6 bases and J gave up 6 bases, with 8 bases separating them. Per the germline V gene, CDR1 is SEHNR and CDR2 is FQNEAQ (reference sequence). The CDR3 sequence is 12 residues long. As for time point: baseline, week 1 (first vaccination visit). Treatment here: pre-vaccination baseline after standard-of-care therapy. Sequences were derived from PBMCs, sampled from a glioma patient treated with radiotherapy, temozolomide or both. The chain is built from TRBV7-9 and TRBJ1-4; D gene uncertain. The sequence derives from a woman aged 40 to 50 with glioma. CDR3 in amino acids: CASSPWDEKLFF. The CDR3, as DNA: TGTGCCAGCAGTCCCTGGGATGAAAAACTGTTTTTT. The variable domain in full, with the rest retrieved from reference TRBV7-9 and TRBJ1-4, is DTGVSQNPRHKITKRGQNVTFRCDPISEHNRLYWYRQTLGQGPEFLTYFQNEAQLEKSRLLSDRFSAERPKGSFSTLEIQRTEQGDSAMYLCASSPWDEKLFFGSGTQLSVL.